This T cell receptor beta chain was sequenced during a study of T cell responses to AZD1222 COVID-19 vaccine. Concerning this clone: Antigen unknown.

Some clones are missing from TCRdb's copy, which holds only in-frame ones; the method was immunoSEQ multiplex PCR. The table lists 150,000 to 200,000 clones, 91% of them singletons. Whole-study results and caveats: Donors, mostly white British, included more females; clonal diversity was possibly underestimated.

There are 13 residues in the CDR3. J was trimmed by 8 bases and V by 4 bases; bases with no gene match: 4. Germline V gives CDR1 SGHTA, CDR2 FQGTGA. The chain is built from TRBV7-3 and TRBJ1-2, with 10 nucleotides matching TRBD1. The source is an adult who received the AZD1222 COVID-19 vaccine. Sequencing used peripheral blood, obtained 28 days after the second AZD1222 dose. The CDR3 sequence: CASSSGQGDGYTF. In nucleotides, the CDR3 is TGTGCCAGCAGCTCCGGACAGGGGGACGGCTACACCTTC.